Each of the 11 T cell receptor beta chains below was sequenced from the same sample in a study of CD8+CD57+ T cells in acquired aplastic anemia. Genomic DNA templated the TCR beta VDJ and CDR3 profiling. Each CDR3 protein gets one entry after TCRdb re-called the reads with MiXCR. Of around 250,000 distinct CDR3 sequences listed, roughly 50% are singletons. Material for sequencing was sorted CD4+, CD8+, or CD8+CD57+ T cells (not recorded which) from PBMCs. All receptors derive from a human donor with severe aplastic anemia or a healthy control (not recorded which).

This clonotype was counted a single time. The V and J genes are TRBV7-6 and TRBJ2-7; perhaps D is TRBD1 or TRBD2 (5 bases each). V was clipped by 5 bases and J by 5 bases, with 13 bases between them. CDR1 is SGHVS and CDR2 is FNYEAQ in the germline V gene. This CDR3 has 13 residues. CDR3: CASSPLGTNEQYF. CDR3 nucleotides: TGTGCCAGCAGCCCGTTAGGGACCAACGAGCAGTACTTC.

This clonotype was seen many times. The chain carries TRBV28 and TRBJ2-5; D not resolved. CDR3 length: 13 amino acids. V lost 4 bases, J lost 5 bases, and 11 bases lay in between. CDR1 MDHEN and CDR2 SYDVKM come from the germline V gene. The CDR3 DNA reads TGTGCCAGCAGTTCTGGTAGCCGTGAGACCCAGTACTTC. Protein product: CASSSGSRETQYF.

The rearrangement uses TRBV11-3 and TRBJ2-7; D is ambiguous. Germline CDR1 is SGHNT and CDR2 is YENEEA. The CDR3 runs to 14 residues. Trimming removed 0 bases at V and 2 bases at J, with 8 bases between. The CDR3 loop is CASSLDEITYEQYF. Written as DNA, the CDR3 is TGTGCCAGCAGCTTAGATGAGATTACCTACGAGCAGTACTTC. Filled out from reference TRBV11-3 and TRBJ2-7, the complete variable domain reads EAGVVQSPRYKIIEKKQPVAFWCNPISGHNTLYWYLQNLGQGPELLIRYENEEAVDDSQLPKDRFSAERLKGVDSTLKIQPAELGDSAVYLCASSLDEITYEQYFGPGTRLTVT.

The chain employs TRBV25-1 and TRBJ1-3, with 9 nucleotides matching TRBD1. Germline V gene lookup returns CDR1 MGHDK and CDR2 SYGVNS. The junction had 12 bases not matched to a gene; V was cut back by 1 base and J by 2 bases. This CDR3 has 19 amino acids. The CDR3 DNA follows: TGTGCCAGCAGTGAATTACTATACTGGACAGGGGTACCTGGAAACACCATATATTTT. Translated: CASSELLYWTGVPGNTIYF.

The CDR3: CASSQVLRTQYF. The DNA of the CDR3 is TGTGCCAGCAGCCAAGTCCTAAGGACCCAGTACTTC. V and J are TRBV14 and TRBJ2-5; no clear D gene. Trimming pared 1 base from V and 7 bases from J, leaving 7 bases between. Germline values: CDR1 SGHDN, CDR2 FVKESK. This CDR3 spans 12 amino acids.

On this clonotype itself: This likely comes from a read error, as the CDR3 has no conserved phenylalanine or tryptophan at its end. This rearrangement joins TRBV29-1 to TRBJ2-3; D is ambiguous. V lost 3 bases and J lost 3, with 4 bases in between. The CDR3 runs 11 residues. The V gene's germline CDR1 is SQVTM and CDR2 ANQGSEA. CDR3 amino acids: CSVEGTDTQYL. The CDR3 region has the DNA TGCAGCGTTGAGGGTACAGATACGCAGTATCTT.

The chain joins TRBV5-4 to TRBJ1-3; D gene unclear. This CDR3 has 15 residues. The germline gives CDR1 SGHNT, CDR2 YYREEE (reference sequence). V shed 5 bases and J shed 1 base, with 13 bases lying between them. CDR3 DNA sequence: TGTGCCAGCAGTTCAAGCGGGTGGTCTGGAAACACCATATATTTT. Encoded protein: CASSSSGWSGNTIYF.

This clonotype has more than one count but fewer than ten. This rearrangement joins TRBV30 to TRBJ2-2, with TRBD2 matching over 7 bases. This CDR3 is 16 amino acids long. Germline V gene sequence: CDR1 GTSNPN, CDR2 SVGIG (reference sequence). V gave up 5 bases and J gave up 6 bases; unmatched junction bases: 15. CDR3 bases: TGTGCCTGGGCCTACACTAGTGGACTAGGTCCCGGGGAGCTGTTTTTT. It is translated as CAWAYTSGLGPGELFF.

The chain joins TRBV20-1 to TRBJ2-1; D call uncertain. There are 12 residues in the CDR3. CDR1 is DFQATT, CDR2 SNEGSKA, per germline (reference sequence). Trimming stripped 6 bases from V and 3 bases from J, with 9 bases between. The CDR3 DNA sequence: TGCAGTGCGGAGTATAGCTACAATGAGCAGTTCTTC. Protein: CSAEYSYNEQFF.

On this clonotype itself: This sequence may be a read error, since a much larger clone differs from it by one base. The V and J genes are TRBV6-2 or TRBV6-3 and TRBJ2-7; 7 bases are a match to TRBD2. Germline loops: CDR1 MNHEY, CDR2 SVGEGT. CDR3 length: 17 residues. The CDR3 spells CAGSYGDGSGASYEQYF. In DNA, the CDR3 is TGTGCCGGCAGTTACGGCGATGGAAGCGGGGCCTCCTACGAGCAGTACTTC.

The table lists this clonotype with a count of one. The V call is TRBV7-2, the J call TRBJ1-6; 8 bases align to TRBD1. V dropped 4 bases and J dropped 8; count of bases not matched to a gene: 10. The CDR3 spans 16 residues. Per germline, CDR1 SGHTA and CDR2 FQGNSA. CDR3 coding DNA: TGTGCCAGCAGCTCGGCGGACAGGGCGCTTGATTCACCCCTCCACTTT. Amino acids: CASSSADRALDSPLHF.